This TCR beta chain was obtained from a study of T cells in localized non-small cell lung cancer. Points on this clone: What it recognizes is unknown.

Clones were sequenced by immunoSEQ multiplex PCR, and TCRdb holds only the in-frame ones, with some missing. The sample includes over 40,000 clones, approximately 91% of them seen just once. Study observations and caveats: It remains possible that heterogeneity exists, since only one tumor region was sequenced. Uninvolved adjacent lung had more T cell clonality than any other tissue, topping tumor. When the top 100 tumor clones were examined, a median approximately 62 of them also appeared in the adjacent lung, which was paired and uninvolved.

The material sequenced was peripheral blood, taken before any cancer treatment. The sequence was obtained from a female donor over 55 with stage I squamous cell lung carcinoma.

CDR3: CASSLEPGLETQYF. CDR3 nucleotides: TGTGCCAGCAGCTTAGAACCTGGGTTAGAGACCCAGTACTTC. The V gene is TRBV7-2, the J gene TRBJ2-5, with D hard to call. The V end was cut by 1 base, the J end by 4 bases, with 10 bases between. The CDR3 has 14 residues. Germline V gene lookup returns CDR1 SGHTA and CDR2 FQGNSA. Together with reference TRBV7-2 and TRBJ2-5, the CDR3 gives the full variable domain: GAGVSQSPSNKVTEKGKDVELRCDPISGHTALYWYRQSLGQGLEFLIYFQGNSAPDKSGLPSDRFSAERTGGSVSTLTIQRTQQEDSAVYLCASSLEPGLETQYFGPGTRLLVL.